This T cell receptor (beta chain) was recorded in a study of cytomegalovirus exposure and HLA in healthy donors. Study context: Inside one of the first data releases sat about 85 million unique TCRs taken from HLA-typed donors. Study observations and caveats: Prior analysis indicated that the majority of TCR beta V segments exhibited productivity approximately 87% or approximately 30% of the time. A list of 150 or so TCR beta chains associated with cytomegalovirus was given. Specific recognition of CMV antigens was confirmed in vitro for a few chains (all CMV-associated).

Vbeta (60) and Jbeta (13) primers were used in the PCR. The table came from immunoSEQ multiplex PCR; TCRdb's copy has only in-frame clones and leaves some out. The sample consists of tens of thousands of clones, about four fifths of them appearing once. A remark on this clone: Its antigen is currently unknown.

Germline V lookup: CDR1 ENHRY, CDR2 SYGVKD. V lost 6 bases and J lost 4, with 16 bases in between. This CDR3 comprises 15 residues. V usage is TRBV10-3 and J usage is TRBJ2-1, with D perhaps matching TRBD1 (6 bases). This clonotype was sampled from a woman aged 40 to 50 in good health and CMV-seronegative. Specimen: PBMCs. The CDR3 nucleotides are TGTGCCATCAGGCGCGACAGGCCGTCGTACAATGAGCAGTTCTTC. It is translated as CAIRRDRPSYNEQFF.